This entry lists 30 T cell receptor beta chains sequenced from one sample in a study of PD-1 blockade in mismatch repair-deficient tumors. The protocol was immunoSEQ multiplex PCR, while the TCRdb copy is restricted to in-frame clones and leaves out a portion. Among some 70,000 clones listed, around four fifths were seen once. The specimen comprised peripheral blood, sampled 2 weeks after starting pembrolizumab. These receptors were taken from an adult with mismatch repair-deficient cancer.

The chain is built from TRBV7-9 and TRBJ1-2, with D possibly matching TRBD1 (5 bases). The CDR3 runs 14 residues. Germline CDR1 is SEHNR and CDR2 is FQNEAQ (reference sequence). The V and J ends lost 2 bases and 6 bases respectively, with 13 bases between them. The CDR3 DNA reads as TGTGCCAGCAGCTTAAGTTTCGGGGGACATGGCTACACCTTC. Its translation is CASSLSFGGHGYTF. Full variable domain (missing parts from reference TRBV7-9 and TRBJ1-2): DTGVSQNPRHKITKRGQNVTFRCDPISEHNRLYWYRQTLGQGPEFLTYFQNEAQLEKSRLLSDRFSAERPKGSFSTLEIQRTEQGDSAMYLCASSLSFGGHGYTFGSGTRLTVV.

The genes are TRBV27 and TRBJ1-1; D ambiguous. Trimming left V 0 bases short and J 2 bases short, with 10 bases between. Per germline, CDR1 MNHEY and CDR2 SMNVEV (reference sequence). The CDR3 is made up of 15 amino acids. The CDR3: CASSLSRGPNTEAFF. The CDR3 bases are TGTGCCAGCAGTTTATCGAGAGGGCCCAACACTGAAGCTTTCTTT.

The chain uses TRBV7-8 and TRBJ2-5; unclear D gene. Germline V gene lookup returns CDR1 SGHVS and CDR2 FQNEAQ. CDR3 size: 14 residues. The V and J ends lost 1 base and 5 bases respectively, with 11 bases between them. The CDR3 spells CASSLGDGRETQYF. The CDR3 region has the DNA TGTGCCAGCAGCTTAGGAGATGGTCGGGAGACCCAGTACTTC.

This chain connects TRBV4-1 to TRBJ1-4; possibly TRBD1 for D (5 bases). Germline V gene data show CDR1 as MGHRA and CDR2 as YSYEKL. With 2 bases removed from V and 2 bases from J, the gap between germline ends came to 6 bases. The CDR3 consists of 14 residues. The CDR3 here is CASSQQGTNEKLFF. The CDR3 nucleotides are TGCGCCAGCAGCCAACAGGGCACTAATGAAAAACTGTTTTTT.

The chain uses TRBV5-6 and TRBJ2-5; D might be TRBD1 (6 bases). From germline, CDR1 is SGHDT and CDR2 YYEEEE. V lost 3 bases to trimming and J lost 1 base, with 22 bases between them. This CDR3 contains 18 residues. CDR3 nucleotide sequence: TGTGCCAGCAGCTCCATGACCCTCACTACAGGGCCCCAAGAGACCCAGTACTTC. It is translated as CASSSMTLTTGPQETQYF.

The V and J genes are TRBV7-9 and TRBJ1-5; no reliable D call. The length of the CDR3 is 12 residues. Trimming cost V 5 bases and J 4 bases, with 6 bases left between them. Germline loops: CDR1 SEHNR, CDR2 FQNEAQ (reference sequence). CDR3 DNA: TGTGCCAGCAGCCCCGGGAATCAGCCCCAGCATTTT. Translation: CASSPGNQPQHF.

The chain links TRBV9 to TRBJ2-6; TRBD2 agrees at 7 bases. J lost 0 bases, V lost 1 base, and 4 bases had no gene match. Germline-derived CDR1 and CDR2 are SGDLS and YYNGEE. This CDR3 is 17 amino acids long. Here the CDR3 DNA reads TGTGCCAGCAGCGTACTAGCGGACCACTCTGGGGCCAACGTCCTGACTTTC. Its translation is CASSVLADHSGANVLTF.

This clone was observed a single time. The chain carries TRBV6-1 and TRBJ2-1; D may be TRBD1 or TRBD2 (6 bases each). The germline V gene has CDR1 MNHNS and CDR2 SASEGT. The germline V and J ends were trimmed by 11 bases and 1 base, with 12 bases remaining between them. The CDR3 length is 13 residues. The CDR3 spells CAGGTSSYNEQFF. The CDR3 bases are TGTGCCGGGGGGACATCGTCCTACAATGAGCAGTTCTTC.

This clone was seen just once. The V and J genes are TRBV6-5 and TRBJ1-2; TRBD1 matches 11 bases. Per the germline V gene, CDR1 is MNHEY and CDR2 is SVGAGI. J was trimmed by 4 bases and V by 4 bases; bases with no gene match: 5. The CDR3 consists of 15 residues. Written as DNA, the CDR3 is TGTGCCAGCAGTTTCCGGGACAGGGGGATCTATGGCTACACCTTC. This gives the protein CASSFRDRGIYGYTF.

The rearrangement uses TRBV23-1 and TRBJ2-6; D ambiguous. TRBV23-1 is an ORF, and what it does is uncertain. This CDR3 is built from 15 residues. Trimming stripped 7 bases from V and 0 bases from J, with 10 bases between. CDR3 bases: TGCGCCAGCACTCCCACTGCCTCTGGGGCCAACGTCCTGACTTTC. As protein: CASTPTASGANVLTF.

The CDR3 reads CARGETGQRSYEQYF. The CDR3 DNA reads TGTGCCAGGGGGGAGACCGGGCAAAGGTCATACGAGCAGTACTTC. This chain uses TRBV6-1 with TRBJ2-7; D may be TRBD1 or TRBD2 (5 bases each). This CDR3 is built from 15 residues. The V end was cut by 9 bases, the J end by 4 bases, with 22 bases between. Germline CDR1 reads MNHNS; CDR2 reads SASEGT.

The chain employs TRBV7-6 and TRBJ2-7, with D perhaps matching TRBD2 (6 bases). The CDR3 extends over 13 amino acids. The germline V gene encodes CDR1 SGHVS and CDR2 FNYEAQ. V was cut by 0 bases and J by 3 bases, with 6 bases left in between. The CDR3 coding sequence is TGTGCCAGCAGCTTAGCGGGGGGCTACGAGCAGTACTTC. Protein sequence: CASSLAGGYEQYF.

V gene TRBV14 combines with J gene TRBJ2-6, with D unresolved. Trimming left V 0 bases short and J 10 bases short, with 4 bases between. Germline V CDR1 and CDR2: SGHDN, FVKESK. This CDR3 comprises 12 residues. CDR3 coding DNA: TGTGCCAGCAGCCAAGATGGGAACGTCCTGACTTTC. The encoded protein is CASSQDGNVLTF. The complete variable domain, with remaining parts taken from reference TRBV14 and TRBJ2-6, reads EAGVTQFPSHSVIEKGQTVTLRCDPISGHDNLYWYRRVMGKEIKFLLHFVKESKQDESGMPNNRFLAERTGGTYSTLKVQPAELEDSGVYFCASSQDGNVLTFGAGSRLTVL.

This clone occurred a few times. The CDR3 nucleotides are TGTGCCAGCAGCGCGAAAGGAGGGACCACAGATACGCAGTATTTT. Translated: CASSAKGGTTDTQYF. The chain carries TRBV9 and TRBJ2-3; a possible D gene is TRBD2 (6 bases). In germline, CDR1 is SGDLS, CDR2 YYNGEE. V was clipped by 3 bases and J by 2 bases, with 13 bases between them. The CDR3 sequence is 15 residues long.

CDR3 residues: CASSLGTYEQYF. Here the CDR3 DNA reads TGTGCCAGCAGCTTAGGAACTTACGAGCAGTACTTC. The chain uses TRBV7-8 and TRBJ2-7; D not resolved. V was pared by 1 base and J by 4 bases, with 5 bases between. This CDR3 comprises 12 residues. Germline loops: CDR1 SGHVS, CDR2 FQNEAQ.

The CDR3 protein is CATMVPGVVYEQYF. As DNA, the CDR3 is TGTGCCACCATGGTTCCGGGGGTTGTCTACGAGCAGTACTTC. The chain carries TRBV6-6 and TRBJ2-7, with D possibly matching TRBD2 (6 bases). Germline CDR1 and CDR2: MNHNY and SVGAGI (reference sequence). Trimming cost V 10 bases and J 3 bases, with 19 bases left between them. The CDR3 sequence is 14 residues long.

V is TRBV6-1 and J is TRBJ2-1; 15 bases match TRBD2. Losses at the gene ends were 1 base for V and 6 bases for J; bases not matched to a gene: 7. CDR1 and CDR2 from the germline V gene are MNHNS and SASEGT. The CDR3 covers 18 residues. CDR3 sequence: CASSEDLWTSGRANEQFF. The CDR3 coding sequence is TGTGCCAGCAGTGAAGATTTGTGGACTAGCGGGAGGGCCAATGAGCAGTTCTTC.

The V call is TRBV9, the J call TRBJ1-5, with 8 bases aligning to TRBD1. Germline CDR1 and CDR2: SGDLS and YYNGEE. The length of the CDR3 is 14 residues. The junction had 9 bases not matched to a gene; V was cut back by 4 bases and J by 9 bases. The CDR3 DNA reads TGTGCCAGCAGCTCAGGGGGCGTCGGGTGGCCCCAGCATTTT. As protein: CASSSGGVGWPQHF.

This chain joins TRBV7-2 and TRBJ1-1, with D perhaps TRBD1 (6 bases). The length of the CDR3 is 13 residues. V lost 3 bases, J lost 7 bases, and 12 bases lay in between. Germline V CDR1 and CDR2: SGHTA, FQGNSA. CDR3 bases: TGTGCCAGCAGCTTGGGGGCGTTCGGTGAAGCTTTCTTT. It yields the protein CASSLGAFGEAFF.

The chain uses TRBV2 and TRBJ1-5; tentatively, D is TRBD1 (6 bases). The CDR3 has 13 residues. Per the germline V gene, CDR1 is SNHLY and CDR2 is FYNNEI. The CDR3 reads CASQGTWGQPQHF. The CDR3 DNA is TGTGCTAGCCAAGGGACATGGGGTCAGCCCCAGCATTTT.

The rearrangement joins TRBV27 to TRBJ2-2; 9 positions agree with TRBD2. V was clipped by 3 bases and J by 4 bases; unmatched bases: 6. This CDR3 has 16 residues. Germline CDR1 and CDR2: MNHEY and SMNVEV (reference sequence). The CDR3 coding sequence is TGTGCCAGCAGTTTGGTACTAGCGGGCATCACCGGGGAGCTGTTTTTT. Protein sequence: CASSLVLAGITGELFF.

This clone has only one observation. The rearrangement joins TRBV18 to TRBJ2-1; 9 nucleotides match TRBD1. The CDR3 sequence is 18 residues long. V lost 4 bases to trimming and J lost 5 bases; unmatched junction nucleotides: 15. Germline values: CDR1 KGHSH, CDR2 LQKENI. The CDR3 DNA follows: TGTGCCAGCTCACTCTCATCGACAGGGGGGCGCCAGGACAATGAGCAGTTCTTC. Translated: CASSLSSTGGRQDNEQFF.

V usage is TRBV11-1 and J usage is TRBJ1-1; D uncertain. V dropped 3 bases and J dropped 0 bases, with 8 bases sitting between them. Germline V gene lookup returns CDR1 SGHAT and CDR2 FQDESV (reference sequence). This CDR3 has 14 residues. The CDR3 coding sequence is TGTGCCAGCAGCTTCTCTCGGATGAACACTGAAGCTTTCTTT. It codes for CASSFSRMNTEAFF.

V gene TRBV11-2 combines with J gene TRBJ2-1; 7 bases agree with TRBD1. The CDR3 has 17 residues. The trim removed 0 bases at V and 5 bases at J, leaving 10 bases unmatched. Germline CDR1 reads SGHAT; CDR2 reads FQNNGV. The CDR3 bases are TGTGCCAGCAGCTTAGATCGTGGGACAGAAAACAACAATGAGCAGTTCTTC. It is translated as CASSLDRGTENNNEQFF.

The rearrangement links TRBV2 to TRBJ2-7, with D uncertain. With 2 bases removed from V and 1 base from J, the gap between germline ends came to 6 bases. CDR3 length equals 13 residues. Germline lookup yields CDR1 SNHLY and CDR2 FYNNEI. The CDR3 sequence: CASSENGSYEQYF. For the CDR3, the DNA is TGTGCCAGCAGTGAAAACGGATCCTACGAGCAGTACTTC. Supplemented by reference TRBV2 and TRBJ2-7, the full variable domain reads EPEVTQTPSHQVTQMGQEVILRCVPISNHLYFYWYRQILGQKVEFLVSFYNNEISEKSEIFDDQFSVERPDGSNFTLKIRSTKLEDSAMYFCASSENGSYEQYFGPGTRLTVT.

The chain couples TRBV7-9 to TRBJ1-3; TRBD1 might be the D (5 bases). This CDR3 is built from 13 residues. Per the germline V gene, CDR1 is SEHNR and CDR2 is FQNEAQ (reference sequence). V was pared by 9 bases and J by 2 bases, with 11 bases between. CDR3 bases: TGTGCCAGTAACCAGGGAACTGGAAACACCATATATTTT. It is translated as CASNQGTGNTIYF.

This rearrangement joins TRBV5-8 to TRBJ2-7, with D hard to call. Trimming stripped 0 bases from V and 0 bases from J, with 7 bases between. The germline gives CDR1 SGHTS, CDR2 YDEGEE. The CDR3 runs to 14 residues. The chain's CDR3 is CASSLESDSYEQYF. CDR3 bases: TGTGCCAGCAGCTTGGAGAGCGACTCCTACGAGCAGTACTTC. The complete variable domain, with remaining parts taken from reference TRBV5-8 and TRBJ2-7, reads EAGVTQSPTHLIKTRGQQATLRCSPISGHTSVYWYQQALGLGLQFLLWYDEGEERNRGNFPPRFSGRQFPNYSSELNVNALELEDSALYLCASSLESDSYEQYFGPGTRLTVT.

The CDR3 loop is CASSLAPGNRKYF. CDR3 sequence (DNA): TGTGCCAGCAGCTTAGCGCCTGGAAACAGAAAGTACTTC. The J gene is TRBJ2-4, the V gene TRBV7-8; D remains unclear. Germline V gives CDR1 SGHVS, CDR2 FQNEAQ. The V gene lost 0 bases and the J gene lost 14 bases, with 14 bases spanning the gap. This CDR3 is 13 amino acids long.

Regarding this clone: Additional DNA sequences in this sample encode the identical CDR3. V usage is TRBV29-1 and J usage is TRBJ2-7; 9 bases fit TRBD1. The germline gives CDR1 SQVTM, CDR2 ANQGSEA. The CDR3 has 14 residues. The J segment lost 4 bases and the V segment lost 3 bases, leaving 7 bases of the junction unmatched. The CDR3 region has the DNA TGCAGCGTTGACTTAGGACAGGGGCTTTACGAGCAGTACTTC. Encoded protein: CSVDLGQGLYEQYF.

This chain joins TRBV5-1 and TRBJ2-7; 11 positions agree with TRBD2. The germline V gene encodes CDR1 SGHRS and CDR2 YFSETQ. The length of the CDR3 is 14 residues. Trimming cost V 2 bases and J 5 bases; bases outside gene matches: 3. The CDR3 DNA is TGCGCCAGCAGCTTTAGCGGGAGGGCCAACGAGCAGTACTTC. Protein: CASSFSGRANEQYF.